Described below is a single TCR beta chain sequence and its context. Measured with immunoSEQ multiplex PCR; TCRdb has only the in-frame clones, and not every one. The sample carries under 300,000 clones, about 90% recorded once. This sample is drawn from a study of blood T cell repertoires in COVID-19. Germline values: CDR1 SEHNR, CDR2 FQNEAQ (reference sequence). This CDR3 comprises 18 residues. V lost 5 bases, J lost 0 bases, and 20 bases lay in between. The V gene is TRBV7-9, the J gene TRBJ1-3; TRBD1 is a possible D gene (6 bases). Sequenced: PBMCs or T cells enriched from blood (not recorded which). The source is a woman aged 40-49 years who had been exposed to COVID-19. The DNA for the CDR3 is TGTGCCAGCAGCCTAAGGGGGGGGACGTACGTCTCTGGAAACACCATATATTTT. It codes for CASSLRGGTYVSGNTIYF.